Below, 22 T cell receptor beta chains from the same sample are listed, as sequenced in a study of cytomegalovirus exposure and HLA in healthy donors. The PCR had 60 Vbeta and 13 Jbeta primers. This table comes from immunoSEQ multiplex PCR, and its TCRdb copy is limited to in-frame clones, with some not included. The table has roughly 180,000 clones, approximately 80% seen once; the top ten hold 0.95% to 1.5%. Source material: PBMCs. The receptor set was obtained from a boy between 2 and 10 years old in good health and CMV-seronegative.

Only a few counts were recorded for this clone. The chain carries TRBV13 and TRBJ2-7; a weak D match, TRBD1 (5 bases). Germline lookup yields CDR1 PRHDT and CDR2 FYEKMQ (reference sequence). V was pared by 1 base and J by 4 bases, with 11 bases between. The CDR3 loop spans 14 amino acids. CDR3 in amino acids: CASSLAAGPYEQYF. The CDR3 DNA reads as TGTGCCAGCAGCTTAGCGGCAGGGCCGTACGAGCAGTACTTC. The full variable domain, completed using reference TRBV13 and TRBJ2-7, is AAGVIQSPRHLIKEKRETATLKCYPIPRHDTVYWYQQGPGQDPQFLISFYEKMQSDKGSIPDRFSAQQFSDYHSELNMSSLELGDSALYFCASSLAAGPYEQYFGPGTRLTVT.

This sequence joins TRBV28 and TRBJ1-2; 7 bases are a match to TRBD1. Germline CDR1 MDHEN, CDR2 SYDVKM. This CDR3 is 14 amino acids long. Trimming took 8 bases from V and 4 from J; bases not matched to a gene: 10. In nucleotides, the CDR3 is TGTGCCAGCGCTCACATGGACAGGAGCTATGGCTACACCTTC. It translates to CASAHMDRSYGYTF.

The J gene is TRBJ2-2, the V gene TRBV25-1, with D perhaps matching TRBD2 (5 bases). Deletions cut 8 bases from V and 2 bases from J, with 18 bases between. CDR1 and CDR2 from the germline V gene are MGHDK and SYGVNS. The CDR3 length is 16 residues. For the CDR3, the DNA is TGTGCCAGCTCCTCCGGAGGACCGACCAACACCGGGGAGCTGTTTTTT. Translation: CASSSGGPTNTGELFF. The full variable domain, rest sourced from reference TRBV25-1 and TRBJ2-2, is EADIYQTPRYLVIGTGKKITLECSQTMGHDKMYWYQQDPGMELHLIHYSYGVNSTEKGDLSSESTVSRIRTEHFPLTLESARPSHTSQYLCASSSGGPTNTGELFFGEGSRLTVL.

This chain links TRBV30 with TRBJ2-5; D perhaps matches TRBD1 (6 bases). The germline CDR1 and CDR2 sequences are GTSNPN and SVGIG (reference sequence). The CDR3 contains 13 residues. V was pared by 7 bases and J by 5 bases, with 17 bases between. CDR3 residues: CASDQGFVETQYF. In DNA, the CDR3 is TGTGCCTCGGATCAGGGGTTTGTTGAGACCCAGTACTTC.

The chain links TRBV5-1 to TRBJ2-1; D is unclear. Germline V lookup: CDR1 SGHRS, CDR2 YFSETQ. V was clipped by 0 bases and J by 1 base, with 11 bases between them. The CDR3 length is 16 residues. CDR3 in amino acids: CASSLAWRDSYNEQFF. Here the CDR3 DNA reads TGCGCCAGCAGCTTGGCCTGGAGAGATTCCTACAATGAGCAGTTCTTC.

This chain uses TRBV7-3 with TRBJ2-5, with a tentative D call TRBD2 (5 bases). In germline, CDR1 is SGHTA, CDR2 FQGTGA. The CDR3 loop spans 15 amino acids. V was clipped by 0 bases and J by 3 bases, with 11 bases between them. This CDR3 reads CASSLTGREKETQYF. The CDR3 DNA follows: TGTGCCAGCAGCTTAACGGGCCGGGAAAAAGAGACCCAGTACTTC.

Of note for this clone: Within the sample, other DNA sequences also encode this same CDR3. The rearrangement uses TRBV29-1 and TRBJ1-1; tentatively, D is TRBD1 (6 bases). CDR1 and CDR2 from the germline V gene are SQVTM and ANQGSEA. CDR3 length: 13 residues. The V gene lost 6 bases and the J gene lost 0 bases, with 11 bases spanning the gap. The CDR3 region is CSVSGTMNTEAFF. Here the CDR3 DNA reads TGCAGCGTGTCGGGGACAATGAACACTGAAGCTTTCTTT.

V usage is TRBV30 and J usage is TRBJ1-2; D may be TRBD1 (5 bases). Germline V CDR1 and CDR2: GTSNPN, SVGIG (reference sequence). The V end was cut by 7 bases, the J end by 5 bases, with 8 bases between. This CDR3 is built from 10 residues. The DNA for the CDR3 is TGTGCCTCGAAGGGGTATGGCTACACCTTC. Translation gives CASKGYGYTF.

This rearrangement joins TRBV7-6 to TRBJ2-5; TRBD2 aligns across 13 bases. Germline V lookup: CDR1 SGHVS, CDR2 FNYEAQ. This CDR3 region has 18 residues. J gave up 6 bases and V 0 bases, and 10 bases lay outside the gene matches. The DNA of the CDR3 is TGTGCCAGCAGCTTAGCGCCGACTACTAGCGGGGGGGCGAAGACCCAGTACTTC. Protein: CASSLAPTTSGGAKTQYF.

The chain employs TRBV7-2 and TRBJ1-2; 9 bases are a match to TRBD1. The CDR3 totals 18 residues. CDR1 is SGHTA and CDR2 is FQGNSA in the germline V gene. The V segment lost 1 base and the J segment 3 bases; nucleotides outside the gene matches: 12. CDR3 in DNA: TGTGCCAGCAGCTTAGGCCGGGGCGGGACAGGGATTGACTATGGCTACACCTTC. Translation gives CASSLGRGGTGIDYGYTF.

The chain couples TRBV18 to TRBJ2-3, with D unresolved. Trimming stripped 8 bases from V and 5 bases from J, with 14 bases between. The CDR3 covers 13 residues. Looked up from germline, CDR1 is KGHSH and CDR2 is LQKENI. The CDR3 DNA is TGTGCCAGCCGACTCGGCCGGAAAGATACGCAGTATTTT. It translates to CASRLGRKDTQYF. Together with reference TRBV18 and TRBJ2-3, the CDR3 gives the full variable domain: NAGVMQNPRHLVRRRGQEARLRCSPMKGHSHVYWYRQLPEEGLKFMVYLQKENIIDESGMPKERFSAEFPKEGPSILRIQQVVRGDSAAYFCASRLGRKDTQYFGPGTRLTVL.

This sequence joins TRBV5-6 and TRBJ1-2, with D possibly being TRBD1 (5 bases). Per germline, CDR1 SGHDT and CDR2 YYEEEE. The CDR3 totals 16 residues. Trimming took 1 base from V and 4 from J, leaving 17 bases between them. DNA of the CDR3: TGTGCCAGCAGCTTGTATTCGCCAGGGCCTTCCTATGGCTACACCTTC. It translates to CASSLYSPGPSYGYTF.

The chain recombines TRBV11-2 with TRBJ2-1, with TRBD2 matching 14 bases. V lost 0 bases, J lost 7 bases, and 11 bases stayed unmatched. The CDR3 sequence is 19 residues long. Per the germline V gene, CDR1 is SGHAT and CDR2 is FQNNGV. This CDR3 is CASSLDRRLAGGEKNEQFF. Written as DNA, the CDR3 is TGTGCCAGCAGCTTAGATAGGAGACTAGCGGGGGGGGAGAAGAATGAGCAGTTCTTC.

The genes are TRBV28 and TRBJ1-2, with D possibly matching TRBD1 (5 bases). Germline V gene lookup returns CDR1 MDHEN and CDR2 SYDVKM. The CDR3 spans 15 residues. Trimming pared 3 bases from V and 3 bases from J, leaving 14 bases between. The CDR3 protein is CASSFRRGSYYGYTF. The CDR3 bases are TGTGCCAGCAGTTTTCGGCGGGGGAGCTACTATGGCTACACCTTC.

As DNA, the CDR3 is TGTGCCAGTAGCCAGCGACCCGAGACCCAGTACTTC. It specifies CASSQRPETQYF. J is TRBJ2-5 and V is TRBV19; D is undetermined. The CDR3 loop spans 12 amino acids. Trimming pared 6 bases from V and 5 bases from J, leaving 10 bases between. Germline CDR1 LNHDA, CDR2 SQIVND (reference sequence).

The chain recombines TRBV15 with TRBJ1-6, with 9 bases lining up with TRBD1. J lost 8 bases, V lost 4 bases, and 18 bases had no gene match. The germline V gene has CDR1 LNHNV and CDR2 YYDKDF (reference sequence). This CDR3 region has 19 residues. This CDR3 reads CATSTPHLPEDRGYSPLHF. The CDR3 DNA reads TGTGCCACCAGCACCCCCCATCTTCCGGAGGACAGGGGTTATTCACCCCTCCACTTT.

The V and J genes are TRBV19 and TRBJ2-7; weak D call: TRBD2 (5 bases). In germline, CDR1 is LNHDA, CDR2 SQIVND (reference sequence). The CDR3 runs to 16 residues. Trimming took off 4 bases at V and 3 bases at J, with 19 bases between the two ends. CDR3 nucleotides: TGTGCCAGTAGTAGTCAAACGGGGAGTTGGGTCTACGAGCAGTACTTC. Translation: CASSSQTGSWVYEQYF.

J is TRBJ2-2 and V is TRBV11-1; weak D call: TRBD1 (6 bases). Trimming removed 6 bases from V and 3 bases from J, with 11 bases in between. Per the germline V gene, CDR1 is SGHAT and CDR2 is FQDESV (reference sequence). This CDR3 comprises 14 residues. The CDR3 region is CASSRDTHTGELFF. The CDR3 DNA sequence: TGTGCCAGCAGTCGGGACACTCACACCGGGGAGCTGTTTTTT.

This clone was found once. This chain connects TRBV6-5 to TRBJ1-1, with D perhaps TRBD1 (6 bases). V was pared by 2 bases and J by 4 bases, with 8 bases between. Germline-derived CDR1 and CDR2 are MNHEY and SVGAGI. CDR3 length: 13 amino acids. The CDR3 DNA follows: TGTGCCAGCAGTTACCCAGGGGCCACTGAAGCTTTCTTT. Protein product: CASSYPGATEAFF.

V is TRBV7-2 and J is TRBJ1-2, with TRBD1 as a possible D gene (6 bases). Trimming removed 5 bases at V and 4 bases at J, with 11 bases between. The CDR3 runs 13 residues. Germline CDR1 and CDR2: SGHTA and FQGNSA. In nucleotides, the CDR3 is TGTGCCAGCAGCCCCGGACAGCTCTATGGCTACACCTTC. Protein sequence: CASSPGQLYGYTF.

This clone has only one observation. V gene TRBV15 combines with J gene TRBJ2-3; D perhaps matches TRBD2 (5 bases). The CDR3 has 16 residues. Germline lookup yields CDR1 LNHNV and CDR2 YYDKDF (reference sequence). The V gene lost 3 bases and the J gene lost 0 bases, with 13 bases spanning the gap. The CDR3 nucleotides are TGTGCCACCAGCAGCCGCGGCGGGTCTAGCACAGATACGCAGTATTTT. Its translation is CATSSRGGSSTDTQYF.

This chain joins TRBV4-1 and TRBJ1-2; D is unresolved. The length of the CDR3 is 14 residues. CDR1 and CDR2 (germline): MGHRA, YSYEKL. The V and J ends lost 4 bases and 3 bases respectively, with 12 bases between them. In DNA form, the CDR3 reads TGCGCCAGCAGCCGACTACTACTGGACTATGGCTACACCTTC. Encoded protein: CASSRLLLDYGYTF.